The rows below give T cell receptor beta chains drawn from one sample of a study of T cell repertoires in cytomegalovirus infection. TCRdb reprocessed the reads with MiXCR, giving one entry per CDR3 protein. The sample holds roughly 320,000 distinct CDR3 sequences, 8% to 10% seen once. Sequenced: PBMCs. The receptors stem from a human donor in good health (CMV status not recorded). Some clones in this sample may be carry-over from other donors' samples. Each CDR3 is given with its conserved first and last residue. A D gene is named only where the DNA matches it firmly. Not all rows give a size; the values are once, few, many and, for expanded clones, a class.

clone size: many; J gene: TRBJ2-7; V gene: TRBV7-6; D gene: .; CDR3 protein: CASSLGAGGYEQYF; CDR3 DNA: TGTGCCAGCAGCTTAGGTGCAGGAGGCTACGAGCAGTACTTC
clone size: few; J gene: TRBJ2-1; V gene: TRBV6-2/TRBV6-3; D gene: .; CDR3 protein: CASSYLGWGARNEQFF; CDR3 DNA: TGTGCCAGCAGTTACCTGGGGTGGGGGGCGAGGAATGAGCAGTTCTTC
clone size: few; J gene: TRBJ2-5; V gene: TRBV28; D gene: TRBD2; CDR3 protein: CASSGGTSGVQETQYF; CDR3 DNA: TGTGCCAGCAGTGGGGGGACTAGCGGGGTCCAAGAGACCCAGTACTTC
clone size: many; J gene: TRBJ1-1; V gene: TRBV7-8; D gene: .; CDR3 protein: CASTSTRGMNTEAFF; CDR3 DNA: TGTGCCAGCACCTCGACGAGGGGGATGAACACTGAAGCTTTCTTT
clone size: few; J gene: TRBJ1-4; V gene: TRBV20-1; D gene: .; CDR3 protein: CSVKRQGTNEKLFF; CDR3 DNA: TGCAGTGTCAAACGGCAGGGTACTAATGAAAAACTGTTTTTT
clone size: many; J gene: TRBJ2-1; V gene: TRBV7-2; D gene: TRBD2; CDR3 protein: CASSGRGTVFSNEQFF; CDR3 DNA: TGTGCCAGCAGCGGGCGGGGGACGGTCTTCTCGAATGAGCAGTTCTTC
clone size: few; J gene: TRBJ2-7; V gene: TRBV6-5; D gene: TRBD1; CDR3 protein: CASRPWGQDTYEQYF; CDR3 DNA: TGTGCCAGCAGGCCCTGGGGACAGGACACCTACGAGCAGTACTTC
clone size: many; J gene: TRBJ2-1; V gene: TRBV5-1; D gene: .; CDR3 protein: CASSIRDSRVDEQFF; CDR3 DNA: TGCGCCAGCAGTATCCGGGACTCTAGGGTGGATGAGCAGTTCTTC
clone size: .; J gene: TRBJ2-7; V gene: TRBV20-1; D gene: .; CDR3 protein: CSAAPSNTYEQYF; CDR3 DNA: TGCAGTGCTGCCCCCTCAAACACTTACGAGCAGTACTTC
clone size: many; J gene: TRBJ2-3; V gene: TRBV29-1; D gene: TRBD2; CDR3 protein: CSVEARGGGTDTQYF; CDR3 DNA: TGCAGCGTTGAAGCGCGGGGGGGTGGCACAGATACGCAGTATTTT
clone size: many; J gene: TRBJ2-3; V gene: TRBV28; D gene: .; CDR3 protein: CASSLAWTDTQYF; CDR3 DNA: TGTGCCAGCAGTTTAGCTTGGACAGATACGCAGTATTTT
clone size: .; J gene: TRBJ2-1; V gene: TRBV12-5; D gene: .; CDR3 protein: CASGLVPTSEGDEQFF; CDR3 DNA: TGTGCTAGTGGTTTGGTACCAACTAGCGAGGGGGATGAGCAGTTCTTC
clone size: many; J gene: TRBJ2-2; V gene: TRBV28; D gene: .; CDR3 protein: CASTWTLTGELFF; CDR3 DNA: TGTGCCAGCACATGGACCCTAACCGGGGAGCTGTTTTTT
clone size: many; J gene: TRBJ1-1; V gene: TRBV29-1; D gene: TRBD1; CDR3 protein: CSVESGRGQGYEAFF; CDR3 DNA: TGCAGCGTTGAAAGTGGCCGGGGACAGGGCTATGAAGCTTTCTTT